This TCR beta chain emerged from a study of beta chain features in type 1 diabetes. Study information: Healthy donors, compared against patients, showed similar age, gender and cell yields.

Study-wide findings and caveats: High-TCR-expressing cells could be over-represented by cDNA sequencing.

There are 17 residues in the CDR3. The germline V gene has CDR1 SEHNR and CDR2 FQNEAQ (reference sequence). V dropped 5 bases and J dropped 9; count of bases not matched to a gene: 14. Isolated RNA was reverse transcribed in full, so expressed TCRB transcripts were sequenced. TCRdb's table, derived via immunoSEQ multiplex PCR, lists solely in-frame clones and lacks some. This table holds roughly 330,000 clones, approximately 10% found once. Comment on this clone: Antigen specificity is unknown.

The sequence was collected from a woman in her 30s in good health. What was sequenced was naive CD4+ T cells from blood. The chain combines TRBV7-9 with TRBJ2-1; TRBD2 agrees at 12 bases. CDR3 in amino acids: CASSPTRLAGDSVEQFF. DNA for the CDR3: TGTGCCAGCAGCCCTACCAGACTAGCGGGAGATAGTGTTGAGCAGTTCTTC.